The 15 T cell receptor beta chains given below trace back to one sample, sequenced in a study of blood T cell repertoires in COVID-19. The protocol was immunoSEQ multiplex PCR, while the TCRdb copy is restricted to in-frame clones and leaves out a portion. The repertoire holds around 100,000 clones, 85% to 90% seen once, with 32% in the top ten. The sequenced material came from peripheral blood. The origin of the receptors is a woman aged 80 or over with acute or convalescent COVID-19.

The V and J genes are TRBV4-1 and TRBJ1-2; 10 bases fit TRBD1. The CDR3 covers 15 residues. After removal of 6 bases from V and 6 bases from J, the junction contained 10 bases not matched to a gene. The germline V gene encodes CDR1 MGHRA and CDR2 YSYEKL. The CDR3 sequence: CASRNPGQGKNGYTF. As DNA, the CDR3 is TGCGCCAGCAGGAATCCGGGACAGGGGAAGAATGGCTACACCTTC.

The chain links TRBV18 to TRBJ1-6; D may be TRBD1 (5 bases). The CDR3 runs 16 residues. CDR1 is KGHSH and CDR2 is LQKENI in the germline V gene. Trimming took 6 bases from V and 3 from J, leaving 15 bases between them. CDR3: CASSTGGLFYNSPLHF. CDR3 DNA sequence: TGTGCCAGCTCCACCGGGGGACTCTTCTATAATTCACCCCTCCACTTT.

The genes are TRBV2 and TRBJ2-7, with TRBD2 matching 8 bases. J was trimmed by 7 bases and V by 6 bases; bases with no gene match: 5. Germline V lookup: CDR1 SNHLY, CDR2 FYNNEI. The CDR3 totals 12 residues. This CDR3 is CASRLLAEEQYF. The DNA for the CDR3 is TGTGCCAGCAGGTTACTAGCGGAGGAGCAGTACTTC.

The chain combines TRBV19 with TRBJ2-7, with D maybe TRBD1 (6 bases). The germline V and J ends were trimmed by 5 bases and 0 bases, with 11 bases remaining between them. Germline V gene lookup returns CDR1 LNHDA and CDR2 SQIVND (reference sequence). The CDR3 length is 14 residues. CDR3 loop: CASSPRTDSYEQYF. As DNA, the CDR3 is TGTGCCAGTAGTCCTAGGACAGACTCCTACGAGCAGTACTTC.

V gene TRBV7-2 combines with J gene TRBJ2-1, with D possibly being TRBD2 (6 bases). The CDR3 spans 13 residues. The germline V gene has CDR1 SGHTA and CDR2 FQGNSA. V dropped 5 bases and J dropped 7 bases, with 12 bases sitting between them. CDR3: CASSLIGRNEQFF. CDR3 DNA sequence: TGTGCCAGCAGCCTCATAGGGAGGAATGAGCAGTTCTTC.

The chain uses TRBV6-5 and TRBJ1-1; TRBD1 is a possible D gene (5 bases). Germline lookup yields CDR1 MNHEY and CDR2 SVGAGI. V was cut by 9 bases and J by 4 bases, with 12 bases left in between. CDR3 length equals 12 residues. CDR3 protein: CASKGFRTEAFF. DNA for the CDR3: TGTGCCAGTAAGGGGTTCCGCACTGAAGCTTTCTTT.

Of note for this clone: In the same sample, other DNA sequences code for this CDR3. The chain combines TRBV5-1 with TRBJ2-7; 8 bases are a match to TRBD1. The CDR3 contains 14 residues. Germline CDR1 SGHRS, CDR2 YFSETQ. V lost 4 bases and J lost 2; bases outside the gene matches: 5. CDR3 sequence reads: CASSPLQGAYEQYF. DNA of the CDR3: TGCGCCAGCAGCCCCTTACAGGGGGCCTACGAGCAGTACTTC.

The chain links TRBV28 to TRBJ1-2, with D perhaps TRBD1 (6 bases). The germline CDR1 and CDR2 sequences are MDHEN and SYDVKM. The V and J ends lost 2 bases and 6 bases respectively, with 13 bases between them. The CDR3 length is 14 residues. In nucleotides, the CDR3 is TGTGCCAGCAGTTTACAGACAGGACGGGATGGCTACACCTTC. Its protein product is CASSLQTGRDGYTF.

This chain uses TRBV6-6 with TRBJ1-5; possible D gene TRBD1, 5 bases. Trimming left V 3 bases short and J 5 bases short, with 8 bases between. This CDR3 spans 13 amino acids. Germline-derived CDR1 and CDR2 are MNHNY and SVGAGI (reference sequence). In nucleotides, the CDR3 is TGTGCCAGCAGTTATCGGGGGGATCAGCCCCAGCATTTT. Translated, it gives CASSYRGDQPQHF.

The CDR3 DNA is TGTGCCAGTAGTATAGGCACTTTCCGGCGGCTTAACAATCAGCCCCAGCATTTT. It specifies CASSIGTFRRLNNQPQHF. The gene calls are TRBV19 and TRBJ1-5, with D hard to call. CDR1 LNHDA and CDR2 SQIVND come from the germline V gene (reference sequence). V lost 1 base and J 3 bases, leaving 19 bases between the germline ends. This CDR3 has 18 amino acids.

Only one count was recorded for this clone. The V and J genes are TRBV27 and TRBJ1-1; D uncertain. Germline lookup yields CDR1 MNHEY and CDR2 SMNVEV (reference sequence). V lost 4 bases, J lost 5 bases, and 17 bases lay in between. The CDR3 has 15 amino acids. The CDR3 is CASSSRTRDLTEAFF. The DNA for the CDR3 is TGTGCCAGCAGTTCTCGGACTAGGGATTTGACTGAAGCTTTCTTT.

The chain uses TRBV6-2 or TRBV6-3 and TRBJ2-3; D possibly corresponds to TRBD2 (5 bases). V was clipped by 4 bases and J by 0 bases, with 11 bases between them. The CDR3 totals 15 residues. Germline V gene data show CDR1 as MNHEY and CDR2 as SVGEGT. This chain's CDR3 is CASSWLGESTDTQYF. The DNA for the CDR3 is TGTGCCAGCAGTTGGCTGGGAGAAAGCACAGATACGCAGTATTTT.

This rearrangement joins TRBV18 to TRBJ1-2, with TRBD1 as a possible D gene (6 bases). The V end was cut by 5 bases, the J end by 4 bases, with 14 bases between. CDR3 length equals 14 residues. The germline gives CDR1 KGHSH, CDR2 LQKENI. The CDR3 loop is CASSSRTASYGYTF. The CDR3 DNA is TGTGCCAGCTCATCGCGGACAGCTAGCTATGGCTACACCTTC.

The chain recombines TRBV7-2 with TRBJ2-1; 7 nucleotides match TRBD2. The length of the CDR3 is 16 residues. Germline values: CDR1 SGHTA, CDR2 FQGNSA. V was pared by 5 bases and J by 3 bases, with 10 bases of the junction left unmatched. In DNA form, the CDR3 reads TGTGCCAGCAGCCCAACTGGGTGGGGGGGCTACAATGAGCAGTTCTTC. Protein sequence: CASSPTGWGGYNEQFF. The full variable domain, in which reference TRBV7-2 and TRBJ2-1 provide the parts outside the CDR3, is GAGVSQSPSNKVTEKGKDVELRCDPISGHTALYWYRQSLGQGLEFLIYFQGNSAPDKSGLPSDRFSAERTGGSVSTLTIQRTQQEDSAVYLCASSPTGWGGYNEQFFGPGTRLTVL.

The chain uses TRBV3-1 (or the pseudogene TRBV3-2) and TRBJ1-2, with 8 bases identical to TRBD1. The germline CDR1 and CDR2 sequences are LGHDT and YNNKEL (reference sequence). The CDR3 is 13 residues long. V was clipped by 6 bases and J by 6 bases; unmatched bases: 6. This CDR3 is CASSQTDRDGYTF. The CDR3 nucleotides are TGTGCCAGCAGTCAAACGGACAGGGATGGCTACACCTTC.